The sequence of this T cell receptor (beta chain) was determined in a study of CD8 T cells in ankylosing spondylitis. Study observations and caveats: Disease-linked clones had a CD8+ phenotype and relatively low frequency in peripheral blood. Within ankylosing spondylitis blood, a TCR beta motif made up of several highly homologous variants appeared to be characteristic.

Scientists made TCR beta libraries using quantitative 5'-RACE with molecular barcodes. TCRdb recomputed calls from the 5' RACE reads with MiXCR, one row per CDR3 protein. The top ten clones hold about 4% of a sample with 100,000 to 150,000 distinct CDR3 sequences, about an eighth of them seen once. A few counts support this clonotype. Its antigen is unknown. The CDR3 covers 15 residues. Trimming cost V 3 bases and J 2 bases, with 11 bases left between them. The sequence derives from a female donor with ankylosing spondylitis or in good health (not recorded which). Sequences were obtained from blood, either unsorted or a sorted T cell fraction (not recorded which). The chain is built from TRBV7-1 and TRBJ1-3, with D hard to call. TRBV7-1 is designated an ORF whose function remains uncertain. CDR3 protein: CASSSGYGAGNTIYF. The CDR3, as DNA: TGTGCCAGCAGCTCTGGGTACGGGGCTGGAAACACCATATATTTT.